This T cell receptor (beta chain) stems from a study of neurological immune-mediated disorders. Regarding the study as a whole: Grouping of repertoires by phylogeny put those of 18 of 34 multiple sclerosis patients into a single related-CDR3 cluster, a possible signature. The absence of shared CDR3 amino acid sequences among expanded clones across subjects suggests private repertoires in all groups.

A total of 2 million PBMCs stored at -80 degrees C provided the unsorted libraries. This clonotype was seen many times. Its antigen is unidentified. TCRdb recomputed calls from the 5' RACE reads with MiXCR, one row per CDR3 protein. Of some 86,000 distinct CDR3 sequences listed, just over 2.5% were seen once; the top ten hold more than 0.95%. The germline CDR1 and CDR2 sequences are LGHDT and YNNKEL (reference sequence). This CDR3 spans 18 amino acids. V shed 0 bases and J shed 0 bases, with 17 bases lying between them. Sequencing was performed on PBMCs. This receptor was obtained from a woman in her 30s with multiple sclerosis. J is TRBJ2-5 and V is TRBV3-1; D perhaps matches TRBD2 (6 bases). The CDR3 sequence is CASSQDRRGQANQETQYF. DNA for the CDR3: TGTGCCAGCAGCCAAGATCGGAGGGGCCAGGCGAACCAAGAGACCCAGTACTTC.